A selection of T cell receptor beta chains follows, all from one sample in a study of blood T cell repertoires in COVID-19. Produced via immunoSEQ multiplex PCR; TCRdb's table is partial and in-frame only. The sample includes some 200,000 clones, around 83% of them seen just once. Sequencing was done on a sample of peripheral blood. The receptors were sampled from a woman older than 75 in a cohort sampled during active or convalescent COVID-19. Each CDR3 is given with its conserved first and last residue. Fields, in order: V gene, D gene, clone size, J gene, CDR3 DNA, CDR3 protein. The D gene is left open where the match is weak. Clone size is stated in some rows and not others, as once, few, many or a class when expanded.

v_call: TRBV7-9
d_call: -
clone_size: -
j_call: TRBJ2-2
cdr3_nt: TGTGCCAGCAGCCTCCCCACCGGGGAGCTGTTTTTT
cdr3_aa: CASSLPTGELFF

v_call: TRBV6-1
d_call: -
clone_size: -
j_call: TRBJ1-3
cdr3_nt: TGTGCCAGCAGTGAATGGGGGCGAAACACCATATATTTT
cdr3_aa: CASSEWGRNTIYF

v_call: TRBV11-2
d_call: -
clone_size: few
j_call: TRBJ2-3
cdr3_nt: TGTGCCAGCAGCTTCGGGTCCACAGATACGCAGTATTTT
cdr3_aa: CASSFGSTDTQYF

v_call: TRBV7-9
d_call: -
clone_size: -
j_call: TRBJ2-5
cdr3_nt: TGTGCCATCAGGAGGGGGTCGGAGACCCAGTACTTC
cdr3_aa: CAIRRGSETQYF

v_call: TRBV24-1
d_call: TRBD1
clone_size: -
j_call: TRBJ2-1
cdr3_nt: TGTGCCACCAGGCGGGACAGGGGAAACAATGAGCAGTTCTTC
cdr3_aa: CATRRDRGNNEQFF

v_call: TRBV9
d_call: -
clone_size: -
j_call: TRBJ2-1
cdr3_nt: TGTGCCAGCAGTCGATATGCCCCGGGGGTACCCTACAATGAGCAGTTCTTC
cdr3_aa: CASSRYAPGVPYNEQFF

v_call: TRBV5-4
d_call: -
clone_size: -
j_call: TRBJ1-5
cdr3_nt: TGTGCCAGCAGCGCAGGACCGGGGAGCAATCAGCCCCAGCATTTT
cdr3_aa: CASSAGPGSNQPQHF

v_call: TRBV4-1
d_call: TRBD1
clone_size: -
j_call: TRBJ2-7
cdr3_nt: TGCGCCAGCAGCCAAGAGCCAGGCGACAGGGGGCACTACGAGCAGTACTTC
cdr3_aa: CASSQEPGDRGHYEQYF

v_call: TRBV4-1
d_call: TRBD1
clone_size: -
j_call: TRBJ1-3
cdr3_nt: TGCGCCAGCAGCCAAGCACCGACAGGGCCTTACTCTGGAAACACCATATATTTT
cdr3_aa: CASSQAPTGPYSGNTIYF

v_call: TRBV7-8
d_call: -
clone_size: -
j_call: TRBJ2-2
cdr3_nt: TGTGCCAGCAGTTTAAGAGGTCGACCCGGGGAGCTGTTTTTT
cdr3_aa: CASSLRGRPGELFF

v_call: TRBV9
d_call: TRBD2
clone_size: few
j_call: TRBJ2-5
cdr3_nt: TGTGCCAGCAGCTTCGGGGGACTAGCGGGACAAGAGACCCAGTACTTC
cdr3_aa: CASSFGGLAGQETQYF

v_call: TRBV5-1
d_call: -
clone_size: -
j_call: TRBJ2-5
cdr3_nt: TGCGCCAGCAGTCCTCCTGGGGGCGAGGAGACCCAGTACTTC
cdr3_aa: CASSPPGGEETQYF

v_call: TRBV19
d_call: TRBD2
clone_size: once
j_call: TRBJ2-1
cdr3_nt: TGTGCCAGTAACCCTGGCGGGGGGCGCAATGAGCAGTTCTTC
cdr3_aa: CASNPGGGRNEQFF

v_call: TRBV7-9
d_call: TRBD1
clone_size: -
j_call: TRBJ1-1
cdr3_nt: TGTGCCAGCAGCTTAGCGCGCCTGACAGGGTACAACACTGAAGCTTTCTTT
cdr3_aa: CASSLARLTGYNTEAFF

v_call: TRBV19
d_call: -
clone_size: once
j_call: TRBJ1-5
cdr3_nt: TGTGCCAGTAGTCCGGGTCGAAACTATCAGCCCCAGCATTTT
cdr3_aa: CASSPGRNYQPQHF

v_call: TRBV28
d_call: -
clone_size: -
j_call: TRBJ1-2
cdr3_nt: TGTGCCAGCAGTTCCCCTAGGGGAAACTATGGCTACACCTTC
cdr3_aa: CASSSPRGNYGYTF

v_call: TRBV24-1
d_call: TRBD1
clone_size: -
j_call: TRBJ2-2
cdr3_nt: TGTGCCACCAGTGATTTTCGGACAGGGGTCACCGGGGAGCTGTTTTTT
cdr3_aa: CATSDFRTGVTGELFF

v_call: TRBV5-4
d_call: -
clone_size: -
j_call: TRBJ2-1
cdr3_nt: TGTGCCAGCAGCTTGTATGTGGGAGCTACTCCTACCTACAATGAGCAGTTCTTC
cdr3_aa: CASSLYVGATPTYNEQFF

v_call: TRBV23-1
d_call: TRBD1
clone_size: few
j_call: TRBJ1-2
cdr3_nt: TGCGCCAGCAGTCAGGGACAGGGGCATGGCTACACCTTC
cdr3_aa: CASSQGQGHGYTF

v_call: TRBV7-9
d_call: TRBD2
clone_size: -
j_call: TRBJ2-3
cdr3_nt: TGTGCCAGCAGCCCGAAGGTAGCGGGCCTAGGGGTGGATACGCAGTATTTT
cdr3_aa: CASSPKVAGLGVDTQYF

v_call: TRBV15
d_call: TRBD2
clone_size: few
j_call: TRBJ2-1
cdr3_nt: TGTGCCACCACCGGGACTAGCGCATACAATGAGCAGTTCTTC
cdr3_aa: CATTGTSAYNEQFF

v_call: TRBV6-5
d_call: TRBD1
clone_size: once
j_call: TRBJ2-3
cdr3_nt: TGTGCCAGCAGTCTACAGGGGGCTGGTACAGATACGCAGTATTTT
cdr3_aa: CASSLQGAGTDTQYF

v_call: TRBV3-1/TRBV3-2
d_call: TRBD2
clone_size: -
j_call: TRBJ2-2
cdr3_nt: TGTGCCAGCAGCCTGGGGGGGTGGGAGCTGTTTTTT
cdr3_aa: CASSLGGWELFF

v_call: TRBV29-1
d_call: -
clone_size: -
j_call: TRBJ2-1
cdr3_nt: TGCAGCGTTGAAGATCCGGGGGAGGAGTCGTTCTTC
cdr3_aa: CSVEDPGEESFF

v_call: TRBV5-8
d_call: -
clone_size: -
j_call: TRBJ2-1
cdr3_nt: TGTGCCAGCAGCCTCGGCGGGACAGTCTACAATGAGCAGTTCTTC
cdr3_aa: CASSLGGTVYNEQFF

v_call: TRBV5-1
d_call: TRBD2
clone_size: -
j_call: TRBJ2-5
cdr3_nt: TGCGCCAGCAGCCCCGGACGGGGGGGGGAGACCCAGTACTTC
cdr3_aa: CASSPGRGGETQYF

v_call: TRBV27
d_call: TRBD2
clone_size: -
j_call: TRBJ2-1
cdr3_nt: TGTGCCAGCAGTAAGACTAGCCCGAACCCCTACAATGAGCAGTTCTTC
cdr3_aa: CASSKTSPNPYNEQFF

v_call: TRBV11-3
d_call: TRBD1
clone_size: -
j_call: TRBJ2-3
cdr3_nt: TGTGCCAGCAGCTCAAGGACAGGGACAGATACGCAGTATTTT
cdr3_aa: CASSSRTGTDTQYF

v_call: TRBV5-1
d_call: TRBD1
clone_size: once
j_call: TRBJ2-7
cdr3_nt: TGCGCCAGCAGCTGGGACAGGGCCGATATATCTTACGAGCAGTACTTC
cdr3_aa: CASSWDRADISYEQYF

v_call: TRBV7-9
d_call: -
clone_size: -
j_call: TRBJ1-1
cdr3_nt: TGTGCCAGCAGCCCGGAGGTGGCTGAAGCTTTCTTT
cdr3_aa: CASSPEVAEAFF

v_call: TRBV30
d_call: TRBD1
clone_size: -
j_call: TRBJ1-4
cdr3_nt: TGTGCCTCTAATCCAGGGGGGAACCAGCTGACGAGACTGTTTTTT
cdr3_aa: CASNPGGNQLTRLFF

v_call: TRBV19
d_call: -
clone_size: -
j_call: TRBJ2-6
cdr3_nt: TGTGCCAGTAGTATTATCGGGGCAGGGGTCAACTCTGGGGCCAACGTCCTGACTTTC
cdr3_aa: CASSIIGAGVNSGANVLTF

v_call: TRBV20-1
d_call: -
clone_size: -
j_call: TRBJ1-1
cdr3_nt: TGCAGTGCTAGTTCTGGGGGGGCCGGCACTGAAGCTTTCTTT
cdr3_aa: CSASSGGAGTEAFF

v_call: TRBV6-6
d_call: TRBD1
clone_size: -
j_call: TRBJ2-3
cdr3_nt: TGTGCCAGCAGTGCTCCCGGGACAGGGGCAGATACGCAGTATTTT
cdr3_aa: CASSAPGTGADTQYF

v_call: TRBV7-2
d_call: TRBD1
clone_size: -
j_call: TRBJ1-2
cdr3_nt: TGTGCCAGCAGTTTCGGGACAGGACTTCCGAATGGCTACACCTTC
cdr3_aa: CASSFGTGLPNGYTF

v_call: TRBV5-1
d_call: -
clone_size: -
j_call: TRBJ1-3
cdr3_nt: TGCGCCAGCAATGACATGATGGGAAACACCATATATTTT
cdr3_aa: CASNDMMGNTIYF

v_call: TRBV11-3
d_call: TRBD1
clone_size: -
j_call: TRBJ2-7
cdr3_nt: TGTGCCAGCAGCCACGGGACAGGGGACGAGCAGTACTTC
cdr3_aa: CASSHGTGDEQYF

v_call: TRBV5-1
d_call: -
clone_size: -
j_call: TRBJ2-1
cdr3_nt: TGCGCCAGCAGCTTACACCCGTCCTACAATGAGCAGTTCTTC
cdr3_aa: CASSLHPSYNEQFF

v_call: TRBV24-1
d_call: TRBD1
clone_size: once
j_call: TRBJ2-2
cdr3_nt: TGTGCCACCAGTGATTTCGCGGACAGGGACGACACCGGGGAGCTGTTTTTT
cdr3_aa: CATSDFADRDDTGELFF

v_call: TRBV19
d_call: -
clone_size: -
j_call: TRBJ2-1
cdr3_nt: TGTGCCAGTGGAGAAAATGAGCAGTTCTTC
cdr3_aa: CASGENEQFF

v_call: TRBV6-5
d_call: TRBD1
clone_size: -
j_call: TRBJ1-2
cdr3_nt: TGTGCCAGCAATACAGGGACAGGGATGTATGGCTACACCTTC
cdr3_aa: CASNTGTGMYGYTF

v_call: TRBV10-3
d_call: -
clone_size: -
j_call: TRBJ2-3
cdr3_nt: TGTGCCATCAATTGGGGACCCACAGGGCCAGATACGCAGTATTTT
cdr3_aa: CAINWGPTGPDTQYF

v_call: TRBV5-1
d_call: TRBD1
clone_size: once
j_call: TRBJ2-2
cdr3_nt: TGCGCCAGCAGACCGGACAGGGGGTCGAACACCGGGGAGCTGTTTTTT
cdr3_aa: CASRPDRGSNTGELFF

v_call: TRBV20-1
d_call: -
clone_size: -
j_call: TRBJ1-6
cdr3_nt: TGCAGTGCTAGTTGGCAGGGGAATTCACCCCTCCACTTT
cdr3_aa: CSASWQGNSPLHF

v_call: TRBV29-1
d_call: TRBD1
clone_size: -
j_call: TRBJ1-3
cdr3_nt: TGCAGCGTCCGAGGACAGGGTGGAAACACCATATATTTT
cdr3_aa: CSVRGQGGNTIYF

v_call: TRBV27
d_call: -
clone_size: -
j_call: TRBJ1-4
cdr3_nt: TGTGCCAGCTTCGACCGGAGCAATGAAAAACTGTTTTTT
cdr3_aa: CASFDRSNEKLFF

v_call: TRBV5-6
d_call: TRBD1
clone_size: -
j_call: TRBJ2-7
cdr3_nt: TGTGCCAGCAGTAGGCCCGGGACAGGGTACGACGAGCAGTACTTC
cdr3_aa: CASSRPGTGYDEQYF

v_call: TRBV4-1
d_call: TRBD1
clone_size: -
j_call: TRBJ1-1
cdr3_nt: TGCGCCAGCAGCCAACCCTATCGGAGGGGGCAGGGTGGGAACACTGAAGCTTTCTTT
cdr3_aa: CASSQPYRRGQGGNTEAFF

v_call: TRBV30
d_call: -
clone_size: -
j_call: TRBJ2-2
cdr3_nt: TGTGCCTGGAGTGTACTAGACACCGGGGAGCTGTTTTTT
cdr3_aa: CAWSVLDTGELFF